This T cell receptor (beta chain) is from a study of cytomegalovirus exposure and HLA in healthy donors. Overall study findings and caveats: After further analysis at a later stage, 15,000 to 20,000 TCR beta sequences were associated with HLA alleles at 0.05 false discovery rate.

Germline V gene data show CDR1 as SNHLY and CDR2 as FYNNEI. The CDR3 extends over 14 amino acids. Trimming cost V 6 bases and J 4 bases, with 12 bases left between them. Comment on this clone: Its antigen is currently unknown.

PCR involved 60 Vbeta and 13 Jbeta primers. Clones were read by immunoSEQ multiplex PCR, and TCRdb kept only the in-frame ones, dropping some. The sample shows about 160,000 clones, 85% of them seen only once. The chain couples TRBV2 to TRBJ2-2; tentatively, D is TRBD2 (6 bases). This sequence was found in a boy younger than 10 in good health and CMV-seronegative. The sequenced sample was PBMCs. The CDR3 DNA follows: TGTGCCAGCAGGGCGGGGCGGGGCACCGGGGAGCTGTTTTTT. It encodes CASRAGRGTGELFF.